This T cell receptor (beta chain) was captured in a study of blood T cell repertoires in COVID-19. V lost 7 bases and J 4 bases, leaving 16 bases between the germline ends. CDR3 length: 14 residues. In germline, CDR1 is LNHDA, CDR2 SQIVND (reference sequence). Measured with immunoSEQ multiplex PCR; TCRdb has only the in-frame clones, and not every one. The table includes roughly 230,000 clones, roughly 84% detected once. The clonotype was recovered from a man aged 45-60 years with active or convalescent COVID-19. Sequenced input: peripheral blood. This chain connects TRBV19 to TRBJ2-5; D may be TRBD1 (5 bases). CDR3 bases: TGTGCCAGTACCTCTAGACAGTCGGGAGAGACCCAGTACTTC. This encodes CASTSRQSGETQYF.